The 31 T cell receptor beta chains given below trace back to one sample, sequenced in a study of cytotoxic CD8 clonotypes in ibrutinib-treated CLL. Profiled with immunoSEQ multiplex PCR; TCRdb holds only in-frame clones, not every one. The sample carries about 150,000 clones, around 76% recorded once. The sequencing here drew on PBMCs, taken after 24 months of ibrutinib treatment. These receptors were taken from a human donor with chronic lymphocytic leukemia.

This chain links TRBV29-1 with TRBJ1-1; D perhaps matches TRBD1 (5 bases). V was trimmed by 1 base and J by 4 bases, leaving 16 bases between them. The CDR3 spans 15 residues. Germline CDR1 is SQVTM and CDR2 is ANQGSEA. CDR3 coding DNA: TGCAGCGTTGAAGGTATGGGAGGGGCGCGCACTGAAGCTTTCTTT. Translation: CSVEGMGGARTEAFF. The complete variable domain, with remaining parts taken from reference TRBV29-1 and TRBJ1-1, reads SAVISQKPSRDICQRGTSLTIQCQVDSQVTMMFWYRQQPGQSLTLIATANQGSEATYESGFVIDKFPISRPNLTFSTLTVSNMSPEDSSIYLCSVEGMGGARTEAFFGQGTRLTVV.

This clone was recorded at least ten times. CDR3 amino acids: CASRPQGAVLRPNYGYTF. Here the CDR3 DNA reads TGTGCCAGCCGCCCCCAGGGGGCCGTGTTACGACCAAACTATGGCTACACCTTC. V gene TRBV27 combines with J gene TRBJ1-2, with TRBD1 matching over 8 bases. With V trimmed by 8 bases and J by 2 bases, 19 bases remained unmatched. Per germline, CDR1 MNHEY and CDR2 SMNVEV (reference sequence). The CDR3 spans 18 residues.

This clone was observed a single time. This chain connects TRBV10-3 to TRBJ1-2; no clear D gene. This CDR3 contains 12 residues. V lost 10 bases to trimming and J lost 4 bases, with 13 bases between them. CDR1 and CDR2 from the germline V gene are ENHRY and SYGVKD. The DNA for the CDR3 is TGTGCCACGCACGTGGTTTCCTATGGCTACACCTTC. Translation: CATHVVSYGYTF.

The chain recombines TRBV5-1 with TRBJ2-2, with D unclear. V was trimmed by 4 bases and J by 1 base, leaving 5 bases between them. In germline, CDR1 is SGHRS, CDR2 YFSETQ. The CDR3 is made up of 13 amino acids. Written as DNA, the CDR3 is TGCGCCAGCAGCGTAGAGAACACCGGGGAGCTGTTTTTT. This encodes CASSVENTGELFF.

The chain is built from TRBV19 and TRBJ2-3; D ambiguous. The V end was cut by 2 bases, the J end by 6 bases, with 9 bases between. The CDR3 has 13 amino acids. Germline CDR1 LNHDA, CDR2 SQIVND (reference sequence). DNA of the CDR3: TGTGCCAGTAGTATAAGTAGGCAGGATACGCAGTATTTT. It specifies CASSISRQDTQYF.

The chain recombines TRBV7-9 with TRBJ2-5; 9 bases map to TRBD1. The V gene's germline CDR1 is SEHNR and CDR2 FQNEAQ (reference sequence). This CDR3 contains 16 residues. V shed 4 bases, J shed 5 bases, and the junction held 11 bases outside the gene matches. CDR3 bases: TGTGCCAGCAGCTCCCTCCTGACAGGGGGGCCCGAGACCCAGTACTTC. Translation gives CASSSLLTGGPETQYF.

This clone was detected only a few times. The genes are TRBV29-1 and TRBJ2-5; 9 positions match TRBD2. This CDR3 is built from 15 residues. Germline lookup yields CDR1 SQVTM and CDR2 ANQGSEA. V shed 3 bases and J 5 bases; nucleotides not matched to a gene: 10. The CDR3 here is CSVEGGLAGLETQYF. The CDR3 nucleotides are TGCAGCGTTGAGGGGGGACTAGCCGGCTTGGAGACCCAGTACTTC. The whole variable domain, remainder taken from reference TRBV29-1 and TRBJ2-5, is SAVISQKPSRDICQRGTSLTIQCQVDSQVTMMFWYRQQPGQSLTLIATANQGSEATYESGFVIDKFPISRPNLTFSTLTVSNMSPEDSSIYLCSVEGGLAGLETQYFGPGTRLLVL.

The rearrangement joins TRBV5-4 to TRBJ2-2, with TRBD2 identical over 12 bases. Germline trimming cut 4 bases from V and 6 bases from J; bases unmatched to any gene: 7. CDR1 is SGHNT, CDR2 YYREEE, per germline (reference sequence). The CDR3 is 16 amino acids. The CDR3 region has the DNA TGTGCCAGCAGCCCCCCCCCTAGCGGGGGGGCCGGGGAGCTGTTTTTT. Its translation: CASSPPPSGGAGELFF.

The V and J genes are TRBV4-2 and TRBJ2-3; 15 bases agree with TRBD2. CDR1 is LGHNA, CDR2 YNFKEQ, per germline. The CDR3 covers 18 residues. The trim removed 3 bases at V and 3 bases at J, leaving 7 bases unmatched. CDR3 sequence (DNA): TGTGCCAGCAGCCACCCCGGACTAGCGGGAGGGCCTACAGATACGCAGTATTTT. It translates to CASSHPGLAGGPTDTQYF.

The chain has TRBV4-3 and TRBJ2-7; D is perhaps TRBD1 (6 bases). Trimming cost V 4 bases and J 3 bases, with 16 bases left between them. From germline, CDR1 is LGHNA and CDR2 YSLEER. The CDR3 is 15 residues long. This CDR3 reads CASSRDRNTGYEQYF. The CDR3 nucleotides read TGCGCCAGCAGCCGCGACAGGAATACAGGCTACGAGCAGTACTTC.

As for this clone: The sample holds other DNA sequences that translate to the same CDR3. The chain recombines TRBV28 with TRBJ2-3, with unresolved D. The CDR3 is 11 residues long. Trimming took off 5 bases at V and 0 bases at J, with 0 bases between the two ends. The germline V gene encodes CDR1 MDHEN and CDR2 SYDVKM. This CDR3 reads CASSSTDTQYF. For the CDR3, the DNA is TGTGCCAGCAGTAGCACAGATACGCAGTATTTT.

The chain recombines TRBV9 with TRBJ2-5; 7 bases are a match to TRBD1. Germline V lookup: CDR1 SGDLS, CDR2 YYNGEE. V lost 2 bases, J lost 4 bases, and 11 bases stayed unmatched. The CDR3 is 16 residues long. In nucleotides, the CDR3 is TGTGCCAGCAGCGTTGGGTCAGGGGGTTCTGTAGAGACCCAGTACTTC. Translation: CASSVGSGGSVETQYF.

The V and J genes are TRBV5-1 and TRBJ2-2; a possible D gene is TRBD1 (7 bases). This CDR3 region has 13 residues. The germline V gene has CDR1 SGHRS and CDR2 YFSETQ. Trimming left V 7 bases short and J 7 bases short, with 14 bases between. CDR3 sequence (DNA): TGCGCCAGCGTACCCCAGGGGGGCGGGGAGCTGTTTTTT. Residues: CASVPQGGGELFF.

The chain combines TRBV11-2 with TRBJ2-7; a weak D match, TRBD2 (5 bases). The V gene lost 4 bases and the J gene lost 3 bases, with 10 bases spanning the gap. The CDR3 consists of 13 residues. Germline CDR1 is SGHAT and CDR2 is FQNNGV. The CDR3 is CASSWAAGYEQYF. The CDR3, as DNA: TGTGCCAGCAGCTGGGCGGCGGGCTACGAGCAGTACTTC.

The rearrangement uses TRBV5-1 and TRBJ2-2, with 9 positions matching TRBD1. Germline loops: CDR1 SGHRS, CDR2 YFSETQ. This CDR3 region has 14 residues. The trim removed 5 bases at V and 6 bases at J, leaving 5 bases unmatched. DNA for the CDR3: TGCGCCAGCAGTTGGACAGGGGAGGCCGGGGAGCTGTTTTTT. Its protein product is CASSWTGEAGELFF.

The chain is built from TRBV2 and TRBJ1-3, with D perhaps matching TRBD1 (5 bases). V gave up 7 bases and J gave up 0 bases, with 10 bases separating them. Germline V gives CDR1 SNHLY, CDR2 FYNNEI. The CDR3 runs 14 residues. CDR3 amino acids: CASTGANSGNTIYF. The CDR3 DNA reads TGTGCCAGCACTGGGGCAAACTCTGGAAACACCATATATTTT.

This sequence joins TRBV30 and TRBJ1-2; D is possibly TRBD1 (6 bases). Germline CDR1 reads GTSNPN; CDR2 reads SVGIG (reference sequence). V lost 2 bases and J 9 bases, leaving 19 bases between the germline ends. This CDR3 contains 14 residues. The CDR3 region is CAWSREGEGRRYTF. CDR3 nucleotide sequence: TGTGCCTGGAGTCGGGAGGGGGAGGGCAGGCGCTACACCTTC.

The chain employs TRBV5-1 and TRBJ2-7; either TRBD1 or TRBD2 may supply D (5 bases each). Germline V lookup: CDR1 SGHRS, CDR2 YFSETQ. The CDR3 consists of 17 residues. The V gene lost 0 bases and the J gene lost 1 base, with 17 bases spanning the gap. The CDR3: CASSLGFTGLRSYEQYF. CDR3 coding DNA: TGCGCCAGCAGCTTGGGGTTTACGGGGCTGAGGTCCTACGAGCAGTACTTC.

The chain combines TRBV10-3 with TRBJ1-2; D is ambiguous. The germline V gene encodes CDR1 ENHRY and CDR2 SYGVKD. The ends were cut back, 6 bases at V and 2 bases at J, with 13 bases in the middle. The CDR3 sequence is 14 residues long. The CDR3 bases are TGTGCCATCAGACCTGGCAACGAGAACTATGGCTACACCTTC. It codes for CAIRPGNENYGYTF.

The V gene is TRBV4-3, the J gene TRBJ2-1, with D unclear. The V end was cut by 2 bases, the J end by 1 base, with 9 bases between. CDR3 length equals 15 residues. CDR1 and CDR2 (germline): LGHNA, YSLEER. CDR3: CASSQQRWSYNEQFF. CDR3 sequence (DNA): TGCGCCAGCAGCCAACAGCGATGGTCCTACAATGAGCAGTTCTTC.

This chain uses TRBV7-2 with TRBJ2-2; 7 bases match TRBD2. The V gene end was trimmed by 3 bases and the J gene end by 2 bases; junction bases not matched to a gene: 6. Per the germline V gene, CDR1 is SGHTA and CDR2 is FQGNSA. The CDR3 runs 16 residues. DNA for the CDR3: TGTGCCAGCAGCTTGGTGGCGGGGGATAACACCGGGGAGCTGTTTTTT. This gives the protein CASSLVAGDNTGELFF.

This clone came up once. This chain links TRBV28 with TRBJ2-7, with 9 bases that match TRBD1. This CDR3 contains 15 residues. Germline-derived CDR1 and CDR2 are MDHEN and SYDVKM. The J segment lost 4 bases and the V segment lost 5 bases, leaving 9 bases of the junction unmatched. This CDR3 reads CASSPQDRGGYEQYF. Written as DNA, the CDR3 is TGTGCCAGCAGTCCCCAGGACAGGGGCGGATACGAGCAGTACTTC.

The sample holds many counts of this clone. The V call is TRBV6-4, the J call TRBJ2-3, with 12 bases that match TRBD1. Germline V lookup: CDR1 MRHNA, CDR2 SNTAGT. Unmatched junction bases numbered 1, after V lost 2 bases and J lost 4 bases. This CDR3 comprises 15 residues. CDR3 coding DNA: TGTGCCAGCAGTGACGGGACAGGGGGCGCAGATACGCAGTATTTT. Encoded protein: CASSDGTGGADTQYF.

The chain joins TRBV10-3 to TRBJ2-5, with 15 bases lining up with TRBD2. CDR1 is ENHRY, CDR2 SYGVKD, per germline. V shed 6 bases, J shed 4 bases, and the junction held 6 bases outside the gene matches. The CDR3 loop spans 16 amino acids. This CDR3 is CAISPGLAGGVETQYF. The CDR3 DNA is TGTGCCATCAGCCCCGGACTAGCGGGGGGGGTAGAGACCCAGTACTTC.

This clone was observed a handful of times. The gene calls are TRBV4-3 and TRBJ2-7; unclear D gene. CDR3 length: 15 residues. Germline V gives CDR1 LGHNA, CDR2 YSLEER. V lost 1 base, J lost 1 base, and 11 bases lay in between. CDR3 coding DNA: TGCGCCAGCAGCCAAGCCCCGGTTGGGTCCTACGAGCAGTACTTC. Amino acid sequence: CASSQAPVGSYEQYF.

The sample holds one count of this clone. The genes are TRBV5-1 and TRBJ2-7; perhaps D is TRBD1 or TRBD2 (7 bases each). Germline V gives CDR1 SGHRS, CDR2 YFSETQ. The V gene lost 6 bases and the J gene lost 2 bases, with 18 bases spanning the gap. The CDR3 consists of 15 residues. Here the CDR3 DNA reads TGCGCCAGCACCCTGGGGGGGACAGCCCCCTACGAGCAGTACTTC. Translating gives CASTLGGTAPYEQYF.

This clone was seen only a few times. The V call is TRBV9, the J call TRBJ1-5; no clear D gene. The CDR3 runs to 14 residues. CDR1 and CDR2 (germline): SGDLS, YYNGEE. The germline V and J ends were trimmed by 4 bases and 9 bases, with 17 bases remaining between them. CDR3 sequence: CASSYQERGWPQHF. The CDR3 region has the DNA TGTGCCAGCAGCTATCAGGAACGGGGATGGCCCCAGCATTTT.

This rearrangement joins TRBV29-1 to TRBJ2-7; D uncertain. V lost 6 bases and J 0 bases, leaving 12 bases between the germline ends. The germline CDR1 and CDR2 sequences are SQVTM and ANQGSEA. The CDR3 length is 13 residues. The DNA for the CDR3 is TGCAGCGTGCTGACGGCCGTCTCCTACGAGCAGTACTTC. Protein sequence: CSVLTAVSYEQYF.

This clone was counted only a few times. The chain has TRBV28 and TRBJ2-7; D is unclear. V lost 6 bases and J 2 bases, leaving 5 bases between the germline ends. This CDR3 region has 11 residues. CDR1 is MDHEN and CDR2 is SYDVKM in the germline V gene. This CDR3 is CASSRTYEQYF. Here the CDR3 DNA reads TGTGCCAGCAGCCGGACCTACGAGCAGTACTTC.

The genes are TRBV4-2 and TRBJ2-2, with TRBD2 matching over 11 bases. Unmatched junction bases numbered 11, after V lost 4 bases and J lost 7 bases. The CDR3 totals 17 residues. Germline V gene sequence: CDR1 LGHNA, CDR2 YNFKEQ. This chain's CDR3 is CASSPHSGRAGVGELFF. DNA of the CDR3: TGTGCCAGCAGCCCCCATAGCGGGAGGGCCGGGGTCGGGGAGCTGTTTTTT.

In this sample, this clone turned up a few times. V usage is TRBV9 and J usage is TRBJ2-3, with 7 bases lining up with TRBD2. Germline V gene data show CDR1 as SGDLS and CDR2 as YYNGEE. V gave up 0 bases and J gave up 11 bases; unmatched junction bases: 6. The length of the CDR3 is 13 residues. The CDR3 sequence is CASSVGDYTEQYF. CDR3 sequence (DNA): TGTGCCAGCAGCGTAGGGGACTACACGGAGCAGTATTTT.